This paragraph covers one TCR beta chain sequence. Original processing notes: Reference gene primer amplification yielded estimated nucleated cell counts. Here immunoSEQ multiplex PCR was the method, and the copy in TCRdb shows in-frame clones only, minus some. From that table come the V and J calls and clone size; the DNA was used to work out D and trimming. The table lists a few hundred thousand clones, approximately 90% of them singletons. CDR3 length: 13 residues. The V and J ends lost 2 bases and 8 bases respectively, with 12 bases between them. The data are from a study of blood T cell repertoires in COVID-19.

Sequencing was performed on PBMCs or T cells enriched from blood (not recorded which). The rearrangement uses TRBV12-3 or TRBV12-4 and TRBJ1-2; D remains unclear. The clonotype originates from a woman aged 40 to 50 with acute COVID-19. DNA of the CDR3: TGTGCCAGCAGTTTATTCCAGACTAGAGGCTACACCTTC. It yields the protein CASSLFQTRGYTF.